This record covers a single T cell receptor (beta chain). Its antigen is still unknown. With 60 Vbeta and 13 Jbeta primers, the PCR was carried out. TCRdb's table, derived via immunoSEQ multiplex PCR, lists solely in-frame clones and lacks some. The sample lists 95,000 to 130,000 clones, approximately 81% occurring once. These data originate in a study of cytomegalovirus exposure and HLA in healthy donors. Study results and limitations: In a later analysis, V- and J-gene trimming of beta chains associated with a DCLRE1C missense variant, replicated independently. Presence/absence analyses assumed roughly uniform sequencing depth across donors. The study designated 164 TCR beta chains cytomegalovirus-associated.

The clonotype was recovered from a woman in her 30s in good health and CMV-seronegative. Sequences were obtained from PBMCs.

The CDR3 DNA is TGTGCCAGCTCACCAGAGAGGAGCGCCCTCCAAGAGACCCAGTACTTC. Translated: CASSPERSALQETQYF. The chain employs TRBV18 and TRBJ2-7; D gene uncertain. The DNA end is more similar to TRBJ2-5, so the J call may be wrong. Looked up from germline, CDR1 is KGHSH and CDR2 is LQKENI. The CDR3 runs 16 residues.